The 30 T cell receptor beta chains below all came from one sample that was sequenced in a study of blood T cell repertoires in COVID-19 (dated by TCRdb to between 2020 and 2021). Libraries came from the immunoSEQ multiplex PCR assay. TCRdb took over this immuneACCESS table, retaining in-frame rearrangements with V and J assigned. Such tables are incomplete; in checked studies, under half of the missing clones stem from an unresolved V gene, and the remainder is unexplained. This sample lists 40,000 to 60,000 clones; roughly nine tenths were detected once. The ten top clones hold 3.9% of the sample. The sequenced sample was peripheral blood. Receptors originate from a human donor in a cohort sampled during active COVID-19.

This clone showed up just a few times. The V and J genes are TRBV13 and TRBJ2-7, with 7 bases that match TRBD1. Trimming removed 5 bases from V and 1 base from J; junction bases left unmatched: 8. Germline-derived CDR1 and CDR2 are PRHDT and FYEKMQ (reference sequence). The CDR3 extends over 15 amino acids. CDR3 residues: CASSGRQGLSYEQYF. In nucleotides, the CDR3 is TGTGCCAGCAGCGGCCGACAGGGCCTTTCCTACGAGCAGTACTTC. Drawing the rest from reference TRBV13 and TRBJ2-7, the complete variable domain is AAGVIQSPRHLIKEKRETATLKCYPIPRHDTVYWYQQGPGQDPQFLISFYEKMQSDKGSIPDRFSAQQFSDYHSELNMSSLELGDSALYFCASSGRQGLSYEQYFGPGTRLTVT.

The DNA for the CDR3 is TGTGCCAGCTCAACCGATAGCTCCTACGAGCAGTACGTC. Translated, it gives CASSTDSSYEQYV. The chain couples TRBV18 to TRBJ2-7; D ambiguous. The germline V and J ends were trimmed by 5 bases and 0 bases, with 8 bases remaining between them. Germline V gene lookup returns CDR1 KGHSH and CDR2 LQKENI. This CDR3 is built from 13 residues.

The rearrangement joins TRBV6-6 to TRBJ1-2; TRBD1 matches at 8 bases. The length of the CDR3 is 16 residues. Germline V gene data show CDR1 as MNHNY and CDR2 as SVGAGI (reference sequence). V lost 4 bases to trimming and J lost 4 bases; unmatched junction nucleotides: 11. CDR3 sequence (DNA): TGTGCCAGCAGTTTCCGGGGACAGGTGAGGGCCTATGGCTACACCTTC. This sequence encodes CASSFRGQVRAYGYTF.

The chain uses TRBV7-2 and TRBJ2-2, with 10 positions matching TRBD2. The trim removed 1 base at V and 6 bases at J, leaving 5 bases unmatched. The CDR3 is 16 amino acids. The germline V gene encodes CDR1 SGHTA and CDR2 FQGNSA. The CDR3 loop is CASSLGGLAGAGELFF. CDR3 nucleotides: TGTGCCAGCAGCTTAGGGGGGCTAGCGGGAGCCGGGGAGCTGTTTTTT.

V gene TRBV7-6 combines with J gene TRBJ1-3, with D perhaps matching TRBD1 (5 bases). The V end lost 6 bases, the J end lost 2 bases, and 14 bases lay between the germline ends. Germline CDR1 reads SGHVS; CDR2 reads FNYEAQ. This CDR3 contains 15 residues. This chain's CDR3 is CASSTQGLAGNTIYF. The CDR3 DNA is TGTGCCAGCAGTACCCAGGGATTAGCTGGAAACACCATATATTTT. Using reference TRBV7-6 and TRBJ1-3 for the parts outside the CDR3, the full variable domain is GAGVSQSPRYKVTKRGQDVALRCDPISGHVSLYWYRQALGQGPEFLTYFNYEAQQDKSGLPNDRFSAERPEGSISTLTIQRTEQRDSAMYRCASSTQGLAGNTIYFGEGSWLTVV.

The sample holds one count of this clone. This sequence joins TRBV6-5 and TRBJ1-1, with 12 nucleotides matching TRBD1. The CDR3 covers 15 residues. Germline V gives CDR1 MNHEY, CDR2 SVGAGI. With V trimmed by 4 bases and J by 5 bases, 5 bases remained unmatched. The CDR3 DNA is TGTGCCAGCAGTTGGGGACAGGGGGCGAGTACTGAAGCTTTCTTT. This encodes CASSWGQGASTEAFF.

The chain couples TRBV18 to TRBJ2-7; 10 nucleotides line up with TRBD1. Germline V gene sequence: CDR1 KGHSH, CDR2 LQKENI. CDR3 length: 15 amino acids. J gave up 5 bases and V 6 bases, and 10 bases lay outside the gene matches. The CDR3 nucleotides are TGTGCCAGCTCCCCAGCGGGACAGGGGTCCAACGAGCAGTACGTC. Its translation is CASSPAGQGSNEQYV.

The chain couples TRBV9 to TRBJ1-1; D is perhaps TRBD1 (6 bases). This CDR3 comprises 17 residues. V shed 0 bases and J shed 1 base, with 16 bases lying between them. The V gene's germline CDR1 is SGDLS and CDR2 YYNGEE. The CDR3 DNA is TGTGCCAGCAGCGTAGCCCCTGGACAGACTGCGAACACTGAAGCTTTCTTT. It encodes CASSVAPGQTANTEAFF. The complete variable domain, with remaining parts taken from reference TRBV9 and TRBJ1-1, reads DSGVTQTPKHLITATGQRVTLRCSPRSGDLSVYWYQQSLDQGLQFLIQYYNGEERAKGNILERFSAQQFPDLHSELNLSSLELGDSALYFCASSVAPGQTANTEAFFGQGTRLTVV.

V gene TRBV7-2 combines with J gene TRBJ2-5; D perhaps matches TRBD2 (5 bases). The V end lost 3 bases, the J end lost 4 bases, and 12 bases lay between the germline ends. The CDR3 is 14 residues long. Looked up from germline, CDR1 is SGHTA and CDR2 is FQGNSA. The CDR3 DNA is TGTGCCAGCAGCTTCGGAGGCGCCAGAGAGACCCAGTACTTC. This translates into CASSFGGARETQYF.

The gene calls are TRBV27 and TRBJ2-5; TRBD2 agrees at 10 bases. The V segment lost 5 bases and the J segment 2 bases; nucleotides outside the gene matches: 11. Germline CDR1 and CDR2: MNHEY and SMNVEV (reference sequence). This CDR3 contains 17 residues. The CDR3 reads CASSLLAGMSTQETQYF. The CDR3 DNA follows: TGTGCCAGCAGTCTACTAGCGGGAATGTCAACTCAAGAGACCCAGTACTTC.

This chain links TRBV7-8 with TRBJ1-2; no reliable D call. The CDR3 spans 11 residues. Germline V CDR1 and CDR2: SGHVS, FQNEAQ. V lost 5 bases, J lost 13 bases, and 14 bases lay in between. CDR3 protein: CASSLSLFVTF. The CDR3 DNA sequence: TGTGCCAGCAGCCTCAGTCTTTTTGTCACCTTC.

The V call is TRBV7-3, the J call TRBJ1-2; D is uncertain. Germline V lookup: CDR1 SGHTA, CDR2 FQGTGA. Deletions cut 4 bases from V and 8 bases from J, with 14 bases between. This CDR3 region has 13 residues. In DNA form, the CDR3 reads TGTGCCAGCAGCTCTAACCCCAGAGGGGGCTACACCTTC. It is translated as CASSSNPRGGYTF.

The chain links TRBV11-2 to TRBJ2-3, with D perhaps TRBD1 (5 bases). The V gene lost 4 bases and the J gene lost 6 bases, with 14 bases spanning the gap. Per germline, CDR1 SGHAT and CDR2 FQNNGV. CDR3 length equals 14 residues. The CDR3 DNA is TGTGCCAGCAGCTCGACAGTGGGGCGGGATACGCAGTATTTT. Amino acid sequence: CASSSTVGRDTQYF.

This clone was observed a few times. J is TRBJ2-7 and V is TRBV27; D not certain. Germline V gene data show CDR1 as MNHEY and CDR2 as SMNVEV (reference sequence). V lost 4 bases to trimming and J lost 1 base, with 17 bases between them. The CDR3 length is 16 residues. In DNA, the CDR3 is TGTGCCAGCAGTTCCCTCACAGAGAGAAAATCCTACGAGCAGTACTTC. Translated: CASSSLTERKSYEQYF.

The V call is TRBV10-3, the J call TRBJ2-6; D perhaps matches TRBD2 (5 bases). Trimming removed 0 bases at V and 2 bases at J, with 5 bases between. The CDR3 contains 15 residues. Germline V CDR1 and CDR2: ENHRY, SYGVKD. This CDR3 is CAISESSAGANVLTF. CDR3 DNA sequence: TGTGCCATCAGTGAGTCTAGCGCTGGGGCCAACGTCCTGACTTTC.

V usage is TRBV9 and J usage is TRBJ2-1, with D possibly TRBD1 on 6 matching bases. Germline values: CDR1 SGDLS, CDR2 YYNGEE. Trimming removed 3 bases from V and 10 bases from J, with 17 bases in between. CDR3 length equals 14 residues. The CDR3 spells CASSDGDRRTEQFF. DNA of the CDR3: TGTGCCAGCAGCGACGGCGACAGGAGAACCGAGCAGTTCTTC.

This chain connects TRBV15 to TRBJ2-1; D gene uncertain. V lost 1 base and J 5 bases, leaving 3 bases between the germline ends. This CDR3 has 12 residues. Per the germline V gene, CDR1 is LNHNV and CDR2 is YYDKDF (reference sequence). DNA for the CDR3: TGTGCCACCAGCAGAGTTAACAATGAGCAGTTCTTC. Its protein is CATSRVNNEQFF.

This clone was seen only a few times. The rearrangement joins TRBV7-3 to TRBJ2-2; no reliable D call. This CDR3 comprises 12 residues. Deletions cut 5 bases from V and 7 bases from J, with 8 bases between. Germline V gene sequence: CDR1 SGHTA, CDR2 FQGTGA. The CDR3 region has the DNA TGTGCCAGCAGCCCAATCGGCGGGGAGCTGTTTTTT. Translating gives CASSPIGGELFF.

The gene calls are TRBV19 and TRBJ2-7; D may be TRBD1 (5 bases). Germline V gene data show CDR1 as LNHDA and CDR2 as SQIVND (reference sequence). The CDR3 spans 13 residues. V was cut by 3 bases and J by 3 bases, with 9 bases left in between. This CDR3 is CASSIGQGYEQYV. Here the CDR3 DNA reads TGTGCCAGTAGTATCGGCCAGGGCTACGAGCAGTACGTC.

The chain joins TRBV4-2 to TRBJ1-5; TRBD1 matches 9 bases. Unmatched junction bases numbered 9, after V lost 4 bases and J lost 5 bases. CDR1 and CDR2 (germline): LGHNA, YNFKEQ. CDR3 length equals 16 residues. The CDR3 here is CASSRRTGGADQPQHF. For the CDR3, the DNA is TGTGCCAGCAGCCGACGAACAGGGGGCGCGGATCAGCCCCAGCATTTT.

The rearrangement joins TRBV1 to TRBJ2-7; the table's TRBD2 call for D was not verified on the DNA. TRBV1 is annotated as a pseudogene. The CDR3 sequence is 16 residues long. The chain's CDR3 is CTSSQDLQRESHEQYV. CDR3 nucleotide sequence: TGCACCAGCAGCCAAGATCTCCAGCGGGAGTCCCACGAGCAGTACGTC.

CDR3 protein: CAWRTVQGAMTNYGYTF. DNA of the CDR3: TGTGCCTGGAGGACAGTACAGGGGGCAATGACTAACTATGGCTACACCTTC. This chain uses TRBV30 with TRBJ1-2; 9 bases are shared with TRBD1. Germline V lookup: CDR1 GTSNPN, CDR2 SVGIG (reference sequence). The trim removed 3 bases at V and 0 bases at J, leaving 11 bases unmatched. This CDR3 comprises 17 residues.

This chain links TRBV19 with TRBJ2-1, with TRBD2 as a possible D gene (6 bases). Trimming took off 4 bases at V and 3 bases at J, with 13 bases between the two ends. CDR1 is LNHDA and CDR2 is SQIVND in the germline V gene (reference sequence). This CDR3 has 15 amino acids. The CDR3 region has the DNA TGTGCCAGTAGTACCTCCGGGACTGACTACAATGAGCAGTTCTTC. This sequence encodes CASSTSGTDYNEQFF.

The genes are TRBV6-5 and TRBJ2-6; possible D gene TRBD1, 6 bases. This CDR3 comprises 14 residues. The ends were cut back, 6 bases at V and 2 bases at J, with 8 bases in the middle. Germline CDR1 MNHEY, CDR2 SVGAGI. CDR3 DNA sequence: TGTGCCAGCAGAGGGGGAACTGGGGCCAACGTCCTGACTTTC. Translated: CASRGGTGANVLTF.

The rearrangement links TRBV3-1 (or the pseudogene TRBV3-2) to TRBJ2-5, with 14 bases fitting TRBD2. The trim removed 0 bases at V and 7 bases at J, leaving 7 bases unmatched. Germline CDR1 and CDR2: LGHDT and YNNKEL (reference sequence). The CDR3 extends over 17 amino acids. The CDR3 DNA sequence: TGTGCCAGCAGCCAAGATGGACTAGCGGGAGGTGGGTGGACCCAGTACTTC. Translated: CASSQDGLAGGGWTQYF.

The chain couples TRBV7-3 to TRBJ2-2; the match to TRBD1 covers 7 bases. This CDR3 contains 18 residues. Germline CDR1 and CDR2: SGHTA and FQGTGA. The ends lost 0 bases at V and 2 bases at J; junction bases unmatched: 9. CDR3 protein: CASSLTHLDRVNTGELFF. In DNA form, the CDR3 reads TGTGCCAGCAGCTTAACGCACCTAGACAGGGTCAACACCGGGGAGCTGTTTTTT.

A single count supports this clone. The chain recombines TRBV3-1 (or the pseudogene TRBV3-2) with TRBJ1-1; 8 nucleotides line up with TRBD1. J gave up 0 bases and V 2 bases, and 5 bases lay outside the gene matches. CDR1 and CDR2 from the germline V gene are LGHDT and YNNKEL (reference sequence). The CDR3 has 16 amino acids. In nucleotides, the CDR3 is TGTGCCAGCAGCCAACGGACAGGGATTATGAACACTGAAGCTTTCTTT. It translates to CASSQRTGIMNTEAFF.

V is TRBV7-8 and J is TRBJ2-5; 7 bases fit TRBD1. Germline CDR1 SGHVS, CDR2 FQNEAQ. The CDR3 sequence is 13 residues long. With 7 bases clipped from V and 5 bases from J, the junction kept 7 bases outside the gene matches. CDR3: CASTPRGRETQYF. CDR3 nucleotides: TGTGCCAGCACCCCAAGGGGGCGGGAGACCCAGTACTTC.

The rearrangement uses TRBV6-5 and TRBJ1-1; no clear D gene. Trimming pared 2 bases from V and 0 bases from J, leaving 7 bases between. This CDR3 region has 14 residues. Germline values: CDR1 MNHEY, CDR2 SVGAGI. The CDR3, as DNA: TGTGCCAGCAGTTACGAACACATGAACACTGAAGCTTTCTTT. Protein product: CASSYEHMNTEAFF.

This rearrangement joins TRBV10-3 to TRBJ1-1; TRBD1 matches at 7 bases. The CDR3 is made up of 16 amino acids. V dropped 0 bases and J dropped 0; count of bases not matched to a gene: 4. CDR1 ENHRY and CDR2 SYGVKD come from the germline V gene. This CDR3 is CAISESVGQVNTEAFF. For the CDR3, the DNA is TGTGCCATCAGTGAGTCTGTCGGACAGGTGAACACTGAAGCTTTCTTT.